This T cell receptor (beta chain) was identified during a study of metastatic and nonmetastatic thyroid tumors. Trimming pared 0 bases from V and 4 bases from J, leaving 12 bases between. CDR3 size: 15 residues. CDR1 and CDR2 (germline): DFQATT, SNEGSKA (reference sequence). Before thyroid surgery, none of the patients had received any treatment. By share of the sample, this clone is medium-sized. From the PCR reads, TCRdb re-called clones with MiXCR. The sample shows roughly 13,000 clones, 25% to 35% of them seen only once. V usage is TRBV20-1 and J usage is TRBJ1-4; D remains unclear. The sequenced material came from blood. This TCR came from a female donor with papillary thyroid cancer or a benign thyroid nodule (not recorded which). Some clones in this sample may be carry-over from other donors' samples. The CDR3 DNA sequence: TGCAGTGCTAGAGATGGACCGGGGTTTAATGAAAAACTGTTTTTT. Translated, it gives CSARDGPGFNEKLFF.